This T cell receptor (beta chain) was sequenced in a study of shared clonotypes between healthy human individuals. The authors' processing: Junction-only sequences without quality scores came from ImmunoSEQ, so filtering differed. Clones were sequenced by immunoSEQ multiplex PCR, and TCRdb holds only the in-frame ones, with some missing. That table gives V, J and clone size, and the DNA gave D and trimming. The sample has roughly 2.2 million clones, approximately 90% seen once. General study points: Rarefaction analysis demonstrated incomplete sorted-subset sequencing notwithstanding large depth. Shared clonotypes across all four donors exceeded non-shared ones in generation probability.

There were no recent acute infections or vaccinations among the donors, who were healthy HIV-negative adults. Germline V lookup: CDR1 SGHRS, CDR2 YFSETQ. Unmatched junction bases numbered 2, after V lost 7 bases and J lost 3 bases. The CDR3 sequence is 13 residues long. On this clone itself: Its target is unknown.

Sequencing was done on a sample of naive CD4+ T cells from PBMCs. Indicated subset: CD45RA+ positively selected. The chain carries TRBV5-1 and TRBJ2-7, with 12 bases that match TRBD2. The TCR was taken from a man aged 18 to 30 in good health. Some clones in this sample may be carry-over from other donors' samples. The CDR3 here is CASALAGGYEQYF. In DNA form, the CDR3 reads TGCGCCAGCGCACTAGCGGGAGGCTACGAGCAGTACTTC. Based on the CDR3 plus reference TRBV5-1 and TRBJ2-7, the full variable domain is KAGVTQTPRYLIKTRGQQVTLSCSPISGHRSVSWYQQTPGQGLQFLFEYFSETQRNKGNFPGRFSGRQFSNSRSEMNVSTLELGDSALYLCASALAGGYEQYFGPGTRLTVT.